The 23 T cell receptor beta chains listed next were all sequenced from one sample in a study of T cell changes during pregnancy in multiple sclerosis. Method: immunoSEQ multiplex PCR; TCRdb's copy keeps in-frame clones and lacks some. Of about 28,000 clones listed, 90% to 95% are singletons. The sequences come from peripheral blood, collected in the first trimester of pregnancy. The receptors derive from a female donor in good health, enrolled as a control in a pregnancy study.

The table lists this clone with a count of one. The V call is TRBV7-8, the J call TRBJ2-5; tentative D call: TRBD2 (6 bases). The CDR3 sequence is 18 residues long. Per the germline V gene, CDR1 is SGHVS and CDR2 is FQNEAQ. Trimming shortened V by 2 bases and J by 5 bases, and 24 bases separated the two germline ends. The CDR3 coding sequence is TGTGCCAGCAGCTTAAATTCGCGGCGGGAATACAGCGGGGAGACCCAGTACTTC. Translated, it gives CASSLNSRREYSGETQYF.

Comment on this clone: The junction does not match germline at one end; this may be a read error. The V call is TRBV7-9, the J call TRBJ1-1; D is ambiguous. This CDR3 is built from 14 residues. Germline V lookup: CDR1 SEHNR, CDR2 FQNEAQ (reference sequence). CDR3 DNA sequence: TGTACCAGCAGCCCCCTTAGCCAGAACACTGAAGCTTTCTTT. It encodes CTSSPLSQNTEAFF.

This chain connects TRBV5-4 to TRBJ1-1; 12 nucleotides align to TRBD1. Trimming took 3 bases from V and 4 from J; bases not matched to a gene: 7. Germline V gene lookup returns CDR1 SGHNT and CDR2 YYREEE (reference sequence). There are 16 residues in the CDR3. In DNA form, the CDR3 reads TGTGCCAGCAGCTCGGGACAGGGGGCGCAGGGCACTGAAGCTTTCTTT. Translating gives CASSSGQGAQGTEAFF.

The chain has TRBV29-1 and TRBJ2-7, with 12 positions matching TRBD2. The CDR3 loop spans 13 amino acids. Germline CDR1 reads SQVTM; CDR2 reads ANQGSEA. The V and J ends lost 7 bases and 5 bases, in that order; junction bases with no gene match: 6. In DNA, the CDR3 is TGCAGCGCTCGGACTAGCGGGACACACGAGCAGTACTTC. This translates into CSARTSGTHEQYF.

The chain has TRBV4-1 and TRBJ1-5; 7 bases line up with TRBD1. CDR1 is MGHRA, CDR2 YSYEKL, per germline. The CDR3 loop spans 14 amino acids. With 1 base clipped from V and 5 bases from J, the junction kept 2 bases outside the gene matches. The CDR3 DNA follows: TGCGCCAGCAGCCAAGGAGACAGGGATCAGCCCCAGCATTTT. It is translated as CASSQGDRDQPQHF.

The gene calls are TRBV6-5 and TRBJ1-1; possibly TRBD1 for D (5 bases). The CDR3 extends over 14 amino acids. Trimming removed 5 bases from V and 4 bases from J, with 14 bases in between. From germline, CDR1 is MNHEY and CDR2 SVGAGI. The DNA for the CDR3 is TGTGCCAGCAGTCACGGGGGGGTGGGCACTGAAGCTTTCTTT. This sequence encodes CASSHGGVGTEAFF.

The chain combines TRBV4-3 with TRBJ2-3; D gene ambiguous. This CDR3 is built from 15 residues. V lost 4 bases and J lost 1, with 12 bases in between. Germline V lookup: CDR1 LGHNA, CDR2 YSLEER. DNA for the CDR3: TGCGCCAGCAGCCTCAACTTTGGTGGCACAGATACGCAGTATTTT. This gives the protein CASSLNFGGTDTQYF.

The chain couples TRBV19 to TRBJ2-5; D possibly corresponds to TRBD2 (6 bases). This CDR3 contains 15 residues. CDR1 is LNHDA and CDR2 is SQIVND in the germline V gene (reference sequence). The V end lost 3 bases, the J end lost 1 base, and 12 bases lay between the germline ends. The DNA of the CDR3 is TGTGCCAGTAGTATGGGGGGACTCACCCAAGAGACCCAGTACTTC. Translating gives CASSMGGLTQETQYF.

This clone was observed a handful of times. The rearrangement links TRBV6-4 to TRBJ2-2, with 9 bases lining up with TRBD1. The CDR3 totals 15 residues. CDR1 is MRHNA, CDR2 SNTAGT, per germline. V lost 2 bases, J lost 5 bases, and 3 bases stayed unmatched. The CDR3 loop is CASSDKQGATGELFF. The CDR3 DNA sequence: TGTGCCAGCAGTGACAAACAGGGGGCAACCGGGGAGCTGTTTTTT.

The chain carries TRBV27 and TRBJ2-5; TRBD1 is a possible D gene (5 bases). Trimming shortened V by 5 bases and J by 4 bases, and 14 bases separated the two germline ends. The CDR3 covers 14 residues. The germline V gene has CDR1 MNHEY and CDR2 SMNVEV (reference sequence). The DNA of the CDR3 is TGTGCCAGCAGTGAAACAGGCGGCCGAGAGACCCAGTACTTC. As protein: CASSETGGRETQYF.

The rearrangement uses TRBV6-5 and TRBJ2-7; TRBD2 matches at 8 bases. The CDR3 runs 15 residues. After removal of 6 bases from V and 5 bases from J, the junction contained 12 bases not matched to a gene. Germline-derived CDR1 and CDR2 are MNHEY and SVGAGI. CDR3 amino acids: CASSQPGGAPHEQYF. The CDR3 DNA is TGTGCCAGCAGCCAACCGGGGGGGGCTCCTCACGAGCAGTACTTC.

V usage is TRBV5-1 and J usage is TRBJ2-7, with 8 positions matching TRBD1. The CDR3 loop spans 13 amino acids. Germline CDR1 SGHRS, CDR2 YFSETQ. V shed 7 bases and J 3 bases; nucleotides not matched to a gene: 6. The CDR3 DNA reads TGCGCCAGCTCGACAGGGGTTGTCTACGAGCAGTACTTC. Translation gives CASSTGVVYEQYF.

The chain has TRBV27 and TRBJ2-7; 11 nucleotides match TRBD2. The CDR3 covers 17 residues. J lost 0 bases, V lost 5 bases, and 9 bases had no gene match. Germline V gene lookup returns CDR1 MNHEY and CDR2 SMNVEV (reference sequence). CDR3 in amino acids: CASSPIPGLAGSYEQYF. The DNA for the CDR3 is TGTGCCAGCAGTCCGATTCCTGGACTAGCGGGCTCCTACGAGCAGTACTTC.

CDR3 coding DNA: TGCAGCACCGGTGACAGTAACACTGAAGCTTTCTTT. Protein: CSTGDSNTEAFF. The genes are TRBV29-1 and TRBJ1-1; a possible D gene is TRBD1 (5 bases). The germline V and J ends were trimmed by 8 bases and 2 bases, with 12 bases remaining between them. This CDR3 is built from 12 residues. Germline-derived CDR1 and CDR2 are SQVTM and ANQGSEA. Variable domain in full (rest from reference TRBV29-1 and TRBJ1-1): SAVISQKPSRDICQRGTSLTIQCQVDSQVTMMFWYRQQPGQSLTLIATANQGSEATYESGFVIDKFPISRPNLTFSTLTVSNMSPEDSSIYLCSTGDSNTEAFFGQGTRLTVV.

CDR3 nucleotide sequence: TGTGCCAGCACAGGGGTTGCTAATGAAAAACTGTTTTTT. Translation: CASTGVANEKLFF. This rearrangement joins TRBV2 to TRBJ1-4; weak D call: TRBD1 (6 bases). Germline CDR1 and CDR2: SNHLY and FYNNEI. With 7 bases removed from V and 3 bases from J, the gap between germline ends came to 9 bases. The CDR3 is made up of 13 amino acids.

This chain joins TRBV28 and TRBJ2-1; D may be TRBD2 (5 bases). Germline V gene sequence: CDR1 MDHEN, CDR2 SYDVKM. Trimming removed 3 bases at V and 7 bases at J, with 10 bases between. CDR3 length equals 13 residues. In nucleotides, the CDR3 is TGTGCCAGCAGTTTGGCCTCGGGGAATGAGCAGTTCTTC. Its translation is CASSLASGNEQFF.

The rearrangement joins TRBV5-5 to TRBJ1-2; the match to TRBD1 covers 9 bases. Trimming cost V 0 bases and J 7 bases; bases outside gene matches: 7. In germline, CDR1 is SGHKS, CDR2 YYEKEE (reference sequence). This CDR3 contains 15 residues. The CDR3 loop is CASSLEAQGAFGYTF. The CDR3 DNA is TGTGCCAGCAGCTTGGAGGCACAGGGGGCCTTTGGCTACACCTTC.

The chain employs TRBV19 and TRBJ1-5; the match to TRBD1 covers 7 bases. This CDR3 is built from 14 residues. Germline loops: CDR1 LNHDA, CDR2 SQIVND (reference sequence). J was trimmed by 4 bases and V by 5 bases; bases with no gene match: 5. The CDR3 reads CASSVRDRNQPQHF. CDR3 coding DNA: TGTGCCAGTAGTGTCCGGGACAGAAATCAGCCCCAGCATTTT.

The chain carries TRBV7-2 and TRBJ1-3; 9 bases are a match to TRBD1. Germline assignment: CDR1 SGHTA and CDR2 FQGNSA. The V gene end was trimmed by 5 bases and the J gene end by 4 bases; junction bases not matched to a gene: 9. The length of the CDR3 is 16 residues. This CDR3 reads CASSPTGTGYGNTIYF. In nucleotides, the CDR3 is TGTGCCAGCAGCCCAACCGGGACAGGGTACGGAAACACCATATATTTT.

This chain connects TRBV6-1 to TRBJ1-1; no definite D call. Germline V gives CDR1 MNHNS, CDR2 SASEGT. V lost 0 bases to trimming and J lost 4 bases, with 12 bases between them. The CDR3 has 15 amino acids. The CDR3 region is CASSEALGSVTEAFF. The CDR3 DNA sequence: TGTGCCAGCAGTGAAGCGCTGGGGAGTGTCACTGAAGCTTTCTTT.

The chain links TRBV6-5 to TRBJ2-7, with TRBD2 as a possible D gene (5 bases). CDR1 MNHEY and CDR2 SVGAGI come from the germline V gene. V was shortened by 0 bases and J by 3 bases, with 12 bases between the two germline ends. The CDR3 is 15 residues long. In nucleotides, the CDR3 is TGTGCCAGCAGTTACTCATTTTCAGGAGGCTACGAGCAGTACTTC. This encodes CASSYSFSGGYEQYF.

CDR3 DNA sequence: TGTGCCAGCTCACCGGGGACTCTGGGTGAGCAGTTCTTC. It specifies CASSPGTLGEQFF. V usage is TRBV18 and J usage is TRBJ2-1; a possible D gene is TRBD2 (6 bases). The germline gives CDR1 KGHSH, CDR2 LQKENI. The CDR3 consists of 13 residues. V was shortened by 3 bases and J by 9 bases, with 12 bases between the two germline ends.

The J gene is TRBJ2-5, the V gene TRBV5-6; no definite D call. Germline CDR1 SGHDT, CDR2 YYEEEE. This CDR3 contains 13 residues. V lost 0 bases and J lost 7, with 10 bases in between. In DNA, the CDR3 is TGTGCCAGCAGCTTGGGGGCCCGTTGGACCCAGTACTTC. It encodes CASSLGARWTQYF.